This entry lists 18 T cell receptor beta chains sequenced from one sample in a study of shared clonotypes between healthy human individuals. Some clones are missing from TCRdb's copy, which holds only in-frame ones; the method was immunoSEQ multiplex PCR. Of under 600,000 clones in the sample, more than 95% are singletons; the top ten hold around 0.06%. The sequenced material came from naive CD4+ T cells sorted from blood. Subset defined: CD45RA+ positively selected. These receptors were taken from a woman aged 25-40 years in good health.

The chain couples TRBV7-2 to TRBJ1-5; the match to TRBD1 covers 7 bases. This CDR3 has 13 amino acids. V gave up 5 bases and J gave up 4 bases; unmatched junction bases: 2. Germline CDR1 reads SGHTA; CDR2 reads FQGNSA. CDR3: CASSVGQNQPQHF. DNA for the CDR3: TGTGCCAGCAGCGTGGGACAGAATCAGCCCCAGCATTTT.

V and J are TRBV28 and TRBJ1-6; D call uncertain. V was trimmed by 6 bases and J by 8 bases, leaving 14 bases between them. This CDR3 has 14 amino acids. Germline values: CDR1 MDHEN, CDR2 SYDVKM. The CDR3: CASSPFGWDSPLHF. DNA of the CDR3: TGTGCCAGCAGCCCCTTCGGTTGGGATTCACCCCTCCACTTT.

The chain recombines TRBV19 with TRBJ1-5; maybe TRBD1 (6 bases). CDR1 LNHDA and CDR2 SQIVND come from the germline V gene (reference sequence). The CDR3 totals 12 residues. V shed 8 bases and J shed 5 bases, with 10 bases lying between them. In nucleotides, the CDR3 is TGTGCCAGTTCAGGGGCGGATCAGCCCCAGCATTTT. Its protein product is CASSGADQPQHF.

J is TRBJ2-7 and V is TRBV28; D is undetermined. Germline loops: CDR1 MDHEN, CDR2 SYDVKM. V lost 8 bases and J 4 bases, leaving 12 bases between the germline ends. CDR3 size: 12 residues. The CDR3 sequence: CASGPGVYEQYF. CDR3 coding DNA: TGTGCCAGCGGTCCTGGAGTATACGAGCAGTACTTC.

The V call is TRBV2, the J call TRBJ1-2; tentative D call: TRBD1 (6 bases). Germline loops: CDR1 SNHLY, CDR2 FYNNEI. V lost 7 bases, J lost 0 bases, and 12 bases lay in between. The CDR3 sequence is 14 residues long. CDR3 nucleotides: TGTGCCAGCACCCTCAGGGGTTCTAACTATGGCTACACCTTC. Its translation is CASTLRGSNYGYTF.

For this clone: Additional DNA sequences in this sample encode the identical CDR3. This chain connects TRBV28 to TRBJ2-7; 11 bases map to TRBD2. Germline-derived CDR1 and CDR2 are MDHEN and SYDVKM. Trimming cost V 6 bases and J 4 bases; bases outside gene matches: 5. The CDR3 totals 14 residues. Here the CDR3 reads CASRTSGRGYEQYF. The CDR3 coding sequence is TGTGCCAGCAGAACTAGCGGGAGAGGTTACGAGCAGTACTTC.

The genes are TRBV11-2 and TRBJ2-1; 8 bases align to TRBD1. The V and J ends lost 4 bases and 2 bases, in that order; junction bases with no gene match: 7. The germline CDR1 and CDR2 sequences are SGHAT and FQNNGV. The CDR3 loop spans 16 amino acids. The CDR3 sequence is CASSYAGTGTYNEQFF. Here the CDR3 DNA reads TGTGCCAGCAGCTACGCCGGGACAGGTACCTACAATGAGCAGTTCTTC. Full variable domain (remainder filled in from reference TRBV11-2 and TRBJ2-1): EAGVAQSPRYKIIEKRQSVAFWCNPISGHATLYWYQQILGQGPKLLIQFQNNGVVDDSQLPKDRFSAERLKGVDSTLKIQPAKLEDSAVYLCASSYAGTGTYNEQFFGPGTRLTVL.

The rearrangement links TRBV6-1 to TRBJ2-3; tentative D call: TRBD2 (5 bases). Germline V gene data show CDR1 as MNHNS and CDR2 as SASEGT. The V end was cut by 5 bases, the J end by 0 bases, with 12 bases between. The CDR3 runs to 15 residues. For the CDR3, the DNA is TGTGCCAGCAGTTCCCGGACTGTTAGCACAGATACGCAGTATTTT. Translating gives CASSSRTVSTDTQYF.

This chain links TRBV2 with TRBJ2-7; maybe TRBD1 (5 bases). The V gene lost 5 bases and the J gene lost 1 base, with 12 bases spanning the gap. CDR1 and CDR2 from the germline V gene are SNHLY and FYNNEI. The CDR3 consists of 14 residues. The DNA of the CDR3 is TGTGCCAGCAGTACCTGGGGCAATTCCTACGAGCAGTACTTC. Amino acids: CASSTWGNSYEQYF.

This chain uses TRBV28 with TRBJ1-1; D is unresolved. V gave up 6 bases and J gave up 1 base, with 9 bases separating them. Per germline, CDR1 MDHEN and CDR2 SYDVKM. The length of the CDR3 is 13 residues. CDR3 amino acids: CASRVTTNTEAFF. CDR3 sequence (DNA): TGTGCCAGCAGGGTGACAACGAACACTGAAGCTTTCTTT.

The chain has TRBV28 and TRBJ2-7; 9 bases are shared with TRBD1. Germline CDR1 reads MDHEN; CDR2 reads SYDVKM. Trimming at V came to 1 base and at J to 5 bases, leaving 6 bases not matched to a gene. The CDR3 spans 15 residues. CDR3 nucleotides: TGTGCCAGCAGTTTATTGACAGGGGGAAGCGACGAGCAGTACTTC. Its protein product is CASSLLTGGSDEQYF.

The chain is built from TRBV2 and TRBJ1-4, with D hard to call. Trimming shortened V by 7 bases and J by 8 bases, and 14 bases separated the two germline ends. The CDR3 contains 13 residues. Germline V gene sequence: CDR1 SNHLY, CDR2 FYNNEI. This chain's CDR3 is CASIGFRVEKLFF. The CDR3 DNA sequence: TGTGCCAGCATTGGTTTTCGAGTAGAAAAACTGTTTTTT.

The genes are TRBV28 and TRBJ2-5; the D gene is possibly TRBD2 (6 bases). TRBJ2-7 explains the end of the DNA better; the J call may be wrong. Germline lookup yields CDR1 MDHEN and CDR2 SYDVKM. CDR3 length: 15 residues. The CDR3 is CASSPYPGSSYEQYF. CDR3 bases: TGTGCCAGCAGTCCATACCCCGGGAGCTCCTACGAGCAGTACTTC.

This chain links TRBV5-4 with TRBJ1-1, with D tentatively TRBD1 (5 bases). Trimming took 0 bases from V and 2 from J, leaving 11 bases between them. Germline loops: CDR1 SGHNT, CDR2 YYREEE (reference sequence). The CDR3 consists of 15 residues. CDR3 residues: CASSLGGRFNTEAFF. The DNA of the CDR3 is TGTGCCAGCAGCTTGGGGGGCCGATTCAACACTGAAGCTTTCTTT.

The J gene is TRBJ2-1, the V gene TRBV4-2; D remains unclear. From germline, CDR1 is LGHNA and CDR2 YNFKEQ. Trimming left V 1 base short and J 6 bases short, with 10 bases between. The CDR3 totals 14 residues. The CDR3: CASSQGTQLNEQFF. CDR3 nucleotides: TGTGCCAGCAGCCAAGGGACCCAGCTCAATGAGCAGTTCTTC.

The J gene is TRBJ2-1, the V gene TRBV11-3; D ambiguous. Germline assignment: CDR1 SGHNT and CDR2 YENEEA. V lost 0 bases to trimming and J lost 7 bases, with 10 bases between them. The CDR3 is 14 residues long. Here the CDR3 reads CASSLDLLSNEQFF. The CDR3 nucleotides read TGTGCCAGCAGCTTAGATCTCTTGTCAAATGAGCAGTTCTTC.

The V call is TRBV7-7, the J call TRBJ2-1; 9 positions match TRBD2. V was clipped by 4 bases and J by 2 bases; unmatched bases: 12. Germline loops: CDR1 SSHAT, CDR2 FNYEAQ (reference sequence). The CDR3 covers 18 residues. CDR3: CASSSVADGLAPYNEQFF. The CDR3 coding sequence is TGTGCCAGCAGCTCGGTGGCGGATGGACTAGCGCCCTACAATGAGCAGTTCTTC.

This chain joins TRBV28 and TRBJ2-1, with TRBD2 matching over 12 bases. Trimming took 7 bases from V and 0 from J; bases not matched to a gene: 4. Germline assignment: CDR1 MDHEN and CDR2 SYDVKM. The CDR3 spans 16 residues. The CDR3 DNA reads as TGTGCCAGCATTACTAGCGGGAGGTACTCCTACAATGAGCAGTTCTTC. It encodes CASITSGRYSYNEQFF.